Listed here is a single TCR beta chain. Antigen specificity is unknown. This sample is part of a study of shared clonotypes between healthy human individuals. Regarding the study as a whole: Sampling involved blood alone; tissue repertoires likely differ.

TCRdb's table, derived via immunoSEQ multiplex PCR, lists solely in-frame clones and lacks some. The sample comprises approximately 2.3 million clones, approximately 95% of which are singletons, and 0.35% to 0.45% rests with the top ten. This CDR3 has 13 residues. V gave up 5 bases and J gave up 2 bases, with 9 bases separating them. In germline, CDR1 is SGHTA, CDR2 FQGNSA. This TCR was recovered from a young man in good health. Some clones in this sample may be carry-over from other donors' samples. The sequencing input was naive CD4+ T cells from PBMCs. Subset: CD45RA+ positively selected. This rearrangement joins TRBV7-2 to TRBJ1-2; weak D call: TRBD1 (5 bases). CDR3 region: CASSPRGNYGYTF. CDR3 DNA: TGTGCCAGCAGCCCCCGGGGGAACTATGGCTACACCTTC.